This TCR beta chain was retrieved from a study of blood T cell repertoires in COVID-19. Study information: Some COVID-19 samples were acute and others convalescent; all came from the United States, Italy and Spain. PBMCs, B-cell-depleted T cells, or T cells were the source of the cDNA or gDNA that made up the material.

Participant age was roughly 18 to 90 years, and participants resided in 20 to 30 US areas. Authors' processing steps: Amplifying reference gene primers gave estimates of nucleated cell counts. Only in-frame clones appear in the TCRdb table, and some are missing; sequencing was by immunoSEQ multiplex PCR. V and J calls and clone size are as listed in that table; D and trimming were resolved from the DNA. The repertoire consists of a few hundred thousand clones, with approximately 83% occurring once and the leading ten covering under 2.5%. CDR1 and CDR2 (germline): LGHNT, FRNRAP. CDR3 length: 12 residues. The V end lost 7 bases, the J end lost 4 bases, and 10 bases lay between the germline ends.

The rearrangement uses TRBV12-5 and TRBJ1-2; tentatively, D is TRBD1 (6 bases). Specimen: PBMCs or T cells enriched from blood (not recorded which). This clonotype was sampled from a man aged 30-40 years who had recovered from COVID-19. The CDR3 DNA is TGTGCTAGTGCCGTGGACAGCTATGGCTACACCTTC. Translation: CASAVDSYGYTF.